This record looks at one TCR beta chain sequence and its context. This record comes from a study of sequential checkpoint blockade in melanoma. Overall study: Maintenance nivolumab came after either treatment sequence. Twenty-two patients had matched tumor biopsies before treatment and at week 13 after nivolumab or ipilimumab alone.

Germline loops: CDR1 SGHRS, CDR2 YFSETQ. This CDR3 spans 15 amino acids. The J segment lost 8 bases and the V segment lost 6 bases, leaving 13 bases of the junction unmatched. Repertoires were generated with immunoSEQ multiplex PCR, while TCRdb's copy carries only in-frame clones and drops some. This sample carries approximately 2,500 clones, approximately 20% of them seen once, and the ten largest clones take roughly 17%. Described treatment: randomized to nivolumab then ipilimumab (arm A) or the reverse (arm B). This chain joins TRBV5-1 and TRBJ1-4; 7 bases are a match to TRBD1. The sequence was obtained from a human donor with melanoma. The source material was tumor tissue (inferred from file names), sampled from a patient given nivolumab and ipilimumab in sequence. CDR3 sequence (DNA): TGCGCCAGCACAGAACAGGGGAATCTGGGCGAAAAACTGTTTTTT. It encodes CASTEQGNLGEKLFF.